Following are 7 T cell receptor beta chains from one sample sequenced in a study of identical twins. TCRdb called the 5' RACE reads again in MiXCR, with one record for every CDR3 protein. The sample contains 410,000 or so distinct CDR3 sequences, roughly 20% of which appear only once. Input material: naive T cells sorted from blood. The source of these receptors is a man in his fifties or sixties in good health.

Only a few counts were recorded for this clonotype. This rearrangement joins TRBV6-5 to TRBJ1-2; D may be TRBD1 (6 bases). This CDR3 comprises 15 residues. Deletions cut 0 bases from V and 5 bases from J, with 13 bases between. CDR1 is MNHEY and CDR2 is SVGAGI in the germline V gene. The CDR3 DNA sequence: TGTGCCAGCAGTTACTCCCAGGGGCGGGAGTATGGCTACACCTTC. This encodes CASSYSQGREYGYTF.

The chain recombines TRBV20-1 with TRBJ2-1; TRBD1 matches 8 bases. The V and J ends lost 3 bases and 7 bases, in that order; junction bases with no gene match: 11. The germline CDR1 and CDR2 sequences are DFQATT and SNEGSKA (reference sequence). The CDR3 is 15 residues long. CDR3 in amino acids: CSASRGQARGNEQFF. Written as DNA, the CDR3 is TGCAGTGCTAGCCGGGGACAGGCCCGCGGGAATGAGCAGTTCTTC.

This clonotype occurred many times. The V call is TRBV20-1, the J call TRBJ1-2, with no clear D. The CDR3 is made up of 14 amino acids. Germline-derived CDR1 and CDR2 are DFQATT and SNEGSKA (reference sequence). The germline V and J ends were trimmed by 0 bases and 4 bases, with 12 bases remaining between them. This chain's CDR3 is CSARDINRPYGYTF. Written as DNA, the CDR3 is TGCAGTGCTAGAGATATAAACAGACCCTATGGCTACACCTTC.

V is TRBV6-2 or TRBV6-3 and J is TRBJ2-5; D gene uncertain. V shed 7 bases and J shed 4 bases, with 13 bases lying between them. Germline loops: CDR1 MNHEY, CDR2 SVGEGT. This CDR3 has 13 residues. CDR3 loop: CASTWAGTETQYF. CDR3 DNA sequence: TGTGCCAGCACCTGGGCAGGCACAGAGACCCAGTACTTC.

This clonotype was seen ten or more times. The chain joins TRBV29-1 to TRBJ2-2, with 8 bases fitting TRBD1. CDR1 SQVTM and CDR2 ANQGSEA come from the germline V gene. V lost 8 bases to trimming and J lost 5 bases; unmatched junction nucleotides: 10. The CDR3 covers 14 residues. The CDR3 loop reads CSTRTGSQTGELFF. DNA for the CDR3: TGCAGCACTAGGACAGGGTCTCAAACCGGGGAGCTGTTTTTT.

The J gene is TRBJ1-5, the V gene TRBV12-3 or TRBV12-4; D is perhaps TRBD1 (5 bases). The CDR3 covers 15 residues. Trimming took off 6 bases at V and 1 base at J, with 13 bases between the two ends. CDR3 amino acids: CASRTSGLSNQPQHF. The DNA for the CDR3 is TGTGCCAGCAGGACATCGGGACTAAGCAATCAGCCCCAGCATTTT.

Worth noting for this clonotype: Sequence at one end of the junction differs from germline and may be a read error. The chain couples TRBV7-9 to TRBJ2-3; TRBD2 might be the D (6 bases). CDR1 and CDR2 from the germline V gene are SEHNR and FQNEAQ (reference sequence). CDR3 length: 16 residues. The CDR3 DNA is TGTGCCCGCAGCTTAGTTGGGACTTGGTTCACAGATACGCAGTATTTT. Amino acid sequence: CARSLVGTWFTDTQYF.